Shown below are 5 T cell receptor beta chains from a single sample sequenced in a study of blood T cell repertoires in COVID-19. Some clones are missing from TCRdb's copy, which holds only in-frame ones; the method was immunoSEQ multiplex PCR. The data hold roughly 140,000 clones, with more than 80% observed a single time. What was sequenced was peripheral blood. These receptors all come from a woman aged 60-70 years with active COVID-19.

The J gene is TRBJ2-7, the V gene TRBV20-1; D might be TRBD1 (5 bases). The CDR3 is 11 amino acids. Germline V CDR1 and CDR2: DFQATT, SNEGSKA (reference sequence). Trimming shortened V by 7 bases and J by 4 bases, and 11 bases separated the two germline ends. CDR3 bases: TGCAGTGGGTGGGGCGGTTACGAGCAGTACTTC. It translates to CSGWGGYEQYF.

This sequence joins TRBV3-1 (or the pseudogene TRBV3-2) and TRBJ1-1; 7 bases match TRBD1. V shed 0 bases and J 12 bases; nucleotides not matched to a gene: 7. Germline V CDR1 and CDR2: LGHDT, YNNKEL (reference sequence). The CDR3 covers 13 residues. Written as DNA, the CDR3 is TGTGCCAGCAGCCAAGAGGTGCAGGGGGAAACTTTCTTT. It yields the protein CASSQEVQGETFF.

The chain recombines TRBV30 with TRBJ2-7; TRBD1 matches 7 bases. This CDR3 contains 12 residues. V lost 1 base and J lost 3; bases outside the gene matches: 0. Germline CDR1 is GTSNPN and CDR2 is SVGIG (reference sequence). CDR3 bases: TGTGCCTGGAGTGGACAGGGCTACGAGCAGTACTTC. It yields the protein CAWSGQGYEQYF.

The genes are TRBV9 and TRBJ2-6, with D unresolved. V shed 6 bases and J shed 11 bases, with 12 bases lying between them. In germline, CDR1 is SGDLS, CDR2 YYNGEE. The length of the CDR3 is 12 residues. The CDR3 DNA reads as TGTGCCAGCACCCGAGACTCCGACGTCCTGACTTTC. Translation gives CASTRDSDVLTF.

The gene calls are TRBV28 and TRBJ2-3; 8 bases line up with TRBD2. Germline lookup yields CDR1 MDHEN and CDR2 SYDVKM. After removal of 6 bases from V and 1 base from J, the junction contained 9 bases not matched to a gene. The CDR3 has 16 residues. This chain's CDR3 is CASRLSSGLRTDTQYF. The CDR3 DNA reads as TGTGCCAGCAGATTGTCTAGCGGGTTACGCACAGATACGCAGTATTTT. The whole variable domain, remainder taken from reference TRBV28 and TRBJ2-3, is DVKVTQSSRYLVKRTGEKVFLECVQDMDHENMFWYRQDPGLGLRLIYFSYDVKMKEKGDIPEGYSVSREKKERFSLILESASTNQTSMYLCASRLSSGLRTDTQYFGPGTRLTVL.